The T cell receptor beta chain under discussion was sequenced for a study of T cells in Graves' hyperthyroidism and ophthalmopathy. In its sample, this clonotype was seen many times. The investigators amplified TCR beta CDR3 regions from RNA transcripts. When the TCR CDR3 underwent first-round RT-PCR, the HTBI primer set was used. MiXCR, applied by TCRdb to the multiplex PCR reads, yields one record per CDR3 protein. The table shows about 480,000 distinct CDR3 sequences, with 13% to 15% occurring only once. Material for sequencing was blood. The sequence derives from a woman under 30 with Graves' hyperthyroidism.

DNA for the CDR3: TGCGCCAGCAGCTTGGCTCTGGGTCGGTCGAACACCGGGGAGCTGTTTTTT. The encoded protein is CASSLALGRSNTGELFF. The J gene is TRBJ2-2, the V gene TRBV5-1; D uncertain. V lost 0 bases and J 0 bases, leaving 12 bases between the germline ends. Germline-derived CDR1 and CDR2 are SGHRS and YFSETQ. CDR3 length: 17 residues.